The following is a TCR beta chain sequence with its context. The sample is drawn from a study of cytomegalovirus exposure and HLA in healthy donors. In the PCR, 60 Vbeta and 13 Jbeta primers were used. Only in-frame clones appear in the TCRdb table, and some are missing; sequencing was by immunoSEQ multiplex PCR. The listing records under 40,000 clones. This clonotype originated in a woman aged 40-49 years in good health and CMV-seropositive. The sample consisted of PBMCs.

The CDR3 here is CASSLELRLDSNQPQHF. DNA for the CDR3: TGTGCCAGCAGCTTAGAGTTGAGGCTTGATAGCAATCAGCCCCAGCATTTT. The chain employs TRBV7-2 and TRBJ1-5; unclear D gene. This CDR3 is 17 amino acids long. The germline CDR1 and CDR2 sequences are SGHTA and FQGNSA. Trimming cost V 1 base and J 0 bases, with 13 bases left between them.